These 28 T cell receptor beta chains were sequenced from one sample in a study of CXCR3-negative and CXCR3-positive naive CD8 T cells. TRB cDNA was prepared as libraries by UMI-labeled 5' RACE. TCRdb reprocessed the 5' RACE reads and stores each CDR3 protein as one record, lacking DNA. The sample has 100,000 to 150,000 distinct CDR3 sequences. The specimen sequenced was naive CXCR3- CD8+ T cells from blood. Sample subset: CD45RO-CCR7+CD27+CD95- naive CD8+ T cells lacking CXCR3 (TNR3-). These receptors originate from a human donor in good health. Some clones in this sample may be carry-over from other donors' samples.

V and J are TRBV29-1 and TRBJ2-7. The CDR3 is 13 residues long. Germline V CDR1 and CDR2: SQVTM, ANQGSEA. CDR3 region: CSVMTWSSYEQYF.

The V gene is TRBV24-1, the J gene TRBJ2-7; TCRdb outputs TRBD1, but without DNA this stays unchecked. The CDR3 runs 15 residues. The germline CDR1 and CDR2 sequences are KGHDR and SFDVKD. The chain's CDR3 is CATSAPGTGVYEQYF.

The genes are TRBV14 and TRBJ2-5; there is no DNA to check the TCRdb D call of TRBD2. The CDR3 spans 15 residues. CDR1 SGHDN and CDR2 FVKESK come from the germline V gene. The CDR3 reads CASRPGPEYQETQYF.

This rearrangement joins TRBV28 to TRBJ2-1; there is no DNA to check the TCRdb D call of TRBD2. This CDR3 has 17 amino acids. Germline assignment: CDR1 MDHEN and CDR2 SYDVKM. CDR3 sequence: CASSFPLSGDTYNEQFF.

V usage is TRBV27 and J usage is TRBJ2-7; TCRdb names TRBD1, which stays unverified in the absence of DNA. Looked up from germline, CDR1 is MNHEY and CDR2 is SMNVEV (reference sequence). The CDR3 runs to 16 residues. The CDR3 sequence: CASRSNLGVPSYEQYF.

This chain links TRBV19 with TRBJ2-5; TCRdb selects TRBD2, and the lack of DNA leaves this call unchecked. Germline CDR1 reads LNHDA; CDR2 reads SQIVND (reference sequence). This CDR3 is 13 amino acids long. The CDR3 region is CATDAGGGGTQYF.

The chain recombines TRBV2 with TRBJ1-1; TCRdb proposes TRBD1, but this gene call is untestable without DNA. Germline V gene sequence: CDR1 SNHLY, CDR2 FYNNEI. The CDR3 has 18 amino acids. CDR3 region: CASRVTIQGQFGGTEAFF.

The V call is TRBV29-1, the J call TRBJ2-5; TCRdb's D gene call, TRBD1, goes unchecked for lack of DNA. This CDR3 comprises 12 residues. Germline CDR1 and CDR2: SQVTM and ANQGSEA. The CDR3 sequence is CSVGGREETQYF. Combining the CDR3 with reference TRBV29-1 and TRBJ2-5 gives the whole variable domain SAVISQKPSRDICQRGTSLTIQCQVDSQVTMMFWYRQQPGQSLTLIATANQGSEATYESGFVIDKFPISRPNLTFSTLTVSNMSPEDSSIYLCSVGGREETQYFGPGTRLLVL.

The genes are TRBV30 and TRBJ1-1; TCRdb returns TRBD1, unconfirmable since there is no DNA. CDR1 GTSNPN and CDR2 SVGIG come from the germline V gene (reference sequence). This CDR3 is 14 amino acids long. The CDR3: CAWRRGREGTEAFF. Full variable domain (outside the CDR3, taken from reference TRBV30 and TRBJ1-1): SQTIHQWPATLVQPVGSPLSLECTVEGTSNPNLYWYRQAAGRGLQLLFYSVGIGQISSEVPQNLSASRPQDRQFILSSKKLLLSDSGFYLCAWRRGREGTEAFFGQGTRLTVV.

This rearrangement joins TRBV7-9 to TRBJ2-7. The CDR3 extends over 15 amino acids. CDR1 and CDR2 from the germline V gene are SEHNR and FQNEAQ (reference sequence). This CDR3 reads CASSLGFGSSYEQYF.

V usage is TRBV15 and J usage is TRBJ2-3; TCRdb lists TRBD2, though no DNA is available to test this call. The CDR3 has 18 amino acids. In germline, CDR1 is LNHNV, CDR2 YYDKDF (reference sequence). CDR3: CATSRVPPAGGLTDTQYF.

The V call is TRBV7-3, the J call TRBJ2-1; lacking DNA, the TRBD2 call made by TCRdb goes unchecked. Germline loops: CDR1 SGHTA, CDR2 FQGTGA. The CDR3 is 17 amino acids. The CDR3 spells CASSLGIIAGGYNEQFF.

The chain carries TRBV15 and TRBJ1-1; without DNA, the TCRdb call of TRBD1 cannot be checked. CDR1 LNHNV and CDR2 YYDKDF come from the germline V gene (reference sequence). The CDR3 is 14 residues long. This CDR3 is CATSRNRGPIEAFF. Full variable domain (rest looked up from reference TRBV15 and TRBJ1-1): DAMVIQNPRYQVTQFGKPVTLSCSQTLNHNVMYWYQQKSSQAPKLLFHYYDKDFNNEADTPDNFQSRRPNTSFCFLDIRSPGLGDTAMYLCATSRNRGPIEAFFGQGTRLTVV.

The chain carries TRBV20-1 and TRBJ2-7; TCRdb indicates TRBD1, and absent DNA this call remains unverified. The CDR3 contains 15 residues. CDR1 and CDR2 from the germline V gene are DFQATT and SNEGSKA (reference sequence). The CDR3 spells CSATPLEGGPYEQYF.

V gene TRBV12-5 combines with J gene TRBJ2-5; TCRdb reports TRBD1, a call that lacks DNA to check it against. The CDR3 is made up of 13 amino acids. Germline CDR1 LGHNT, CDR2 FRNRAP. The chain's CDR3 is CATKSGREETQYF.

The V gene is TRBV5-5, the J gene TRBJ2-5; TCRdb's D call of TRBD1 is untestable without DNA. Germline CDR1 and CDR2: SGHKS and YYEKEE (reference sequence). CDR3 length equals 15 residues. The CDR3 region is CASTTGGLGQETQYF.

V is TRBV7-6 and J is TRBJ2-7; TCRdb reports TRBD1, a call that lacks DNA to check it against. In germline, CDR1 is SGHVS, CDR2 FNYEAQ. The CDR3 extends over 14 amino acids. CDR3 loop: CASSLTGEDYEQYF.

This chain uses TRBV7-8 with TRBJ2-1; TCRdb returns TRBD1, unconfirmable since there is no DNA. Germline V gives CDR1 SGHVS, CDR2 FQNEAQ. The CDR3 runs 19 residues. The CDR3 reads CASSLSYLSIPGGYNEQFF.

The V call is TRBV3-1, the J call TRBJ1-1; TCRdb gives TRBD1 as the D gene, but with no DNA this cannot be confirmed. CDR1 and CDR2 (germline): LGHDT, YNNKEL (reference sequence). This CDR3 is 14 amino acids long. CDR3 region: CASSQAGVGTEAFF. Full variable domain (remainder filled in from reference TRBV3-1 and TRBJ1-1): DTAVSQTPKYLVTQMGNDKSIKCEQNLGHDTMYWYKQDSKKFLKIMFSYNNKELIINETVPNRFSPKSPDKAHLNLHINSLELGDSAVYFCASSQAGVGTEAFFGQGTRLTVV.

This chain joins TRBV6-5 and TRBJ2-2; there is no DNA to check the TCRdb D call of TRBD1. Germline loops: CDR1 MNHEY, CDR2 SVGAGI. CDR3 size: 14 residues. The CDR3 sequence: CASSWNRDTGELFF.

V usage is TRBV10-2 and J usage is TRBJ1-2. This CDR3 is built from 14 residues. In germline, CDR1 is WSHSY, CDR2 SAAADI. The CDR3 loop reads CASSDPRANYGYTF.

The V call is TRBV3-1, the J call TRBJ2-2; as DNA is missing, the TRBD2 call by TCRdb cannot be tested. The CDR3 has 16 residues. Germline CDR1 LGHDT, CDR2 YNNKEL (reference sequence). The chain's CDR3 is CASSPWTSGGTGELFF.

This chain links TRBV28 with TRBJ2-1; the D call from TCRdb, TRBD2, cannot be confirmed without DNA. This CDR3 spans 15 amino acids. CDR1 and CDR2 from the germline V gene are MDHEN and SYDVKM. CDR3: CASSSLAGAYNEQFF. Full variable domain (remainder filled in from reference TRBV28 and TRBJ2-1): DVKVTQSSRYLVKRTGEKVFLECVQDMDHENMFWYRQDPGLGLRLIYFSYDVKMKEKGDIPEGYSVSREKKERFSLILESASTNQTSMYLCASSSLAGAYNEQFFGPGTRLTVL.

The chain uses TRBV7-9 and TRBJ2-5; TCRdb indicates TRBD1, and absent DNA this call remains unverified. The CDR3 has 14 amino acids. Per germline, CDR1 SEHNR and CDR2 FQNEAQ (reference sequence). CDR3 amino acids: CASKKVGQQETQYF.

The chain carries TRBV29-1 and TRBJ1-5; TCRdb returns TRBD1, unconfirmable since there is no DNA. CDR1 is SQVTM and CDR2 is ANQGSEA in the germline V gene. The CDR3 runs 14 residues. CDR3 protein: CSDPDRGLDQPQHF.

The rearrangement joins TRBV28 to TRBJ2-7; TCRdb calls TRBD1, which cannot be checked without DNA. This CDR3 region has 15 residues. CDR1 is MDHEN, CDR2 SYDVKM, per germline. The CDR3 loop is CASSSTGTGVYEQYF.

This chain links TRBV13 with TRBJ2-7; there is no DNA to check the TCRdb D call of TRBD1. This CDR3 contains 15 residues. From germline, CDR1 is PRHDT and CDR2 FYEKMQ (reference sequence). The CDR3 loop reads CASSSSMGNRDEQYF. The whole variable domain, remainder taken from reference TRBV13 and TRBJ2-7, is AAGVIQSPRHLIKEKRETATLKCYPIPRHDTVYWYQQGPGQDPQFLISFYEKMQSDKGSIPDRFSAQQFSDYHSELNMSSLELGDSALYFCASSSSMGNRDEQYFGPGTRLTVT.

The chain carries TRBV28 and TRBJ2-7; the TCRdb call, TRBD2, lacks DNA for checking. The length of the CDR3 is 14 residues. CDR1 is MDHEN, CDR2 SYDVKM, per germline. This CDR3 reads CASSWRTGPYEQYF.